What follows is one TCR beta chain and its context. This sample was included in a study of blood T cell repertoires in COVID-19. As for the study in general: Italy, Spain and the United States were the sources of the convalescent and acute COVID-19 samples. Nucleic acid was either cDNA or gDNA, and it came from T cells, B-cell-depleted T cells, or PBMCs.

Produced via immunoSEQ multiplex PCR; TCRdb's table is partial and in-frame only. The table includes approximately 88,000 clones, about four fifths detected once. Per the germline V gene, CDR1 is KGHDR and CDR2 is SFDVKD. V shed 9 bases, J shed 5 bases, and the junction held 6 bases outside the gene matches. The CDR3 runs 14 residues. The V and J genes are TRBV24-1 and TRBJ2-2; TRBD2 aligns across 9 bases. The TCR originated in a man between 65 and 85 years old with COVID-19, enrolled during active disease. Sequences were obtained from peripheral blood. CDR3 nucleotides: TGTGCCACCGGAGCCAGCGGGGGGACCGGGGAGCTGTTTTTT. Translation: CATGASGGTGELFF.